The present T cell receptor beta chain was sequenced within a study of identifying expanded T cells in peripheral blood. Study results and caveats: About 1.3 clones differed between technical replicates, versus approximately 17 and 20 over time.

Method: immunoSEQ multiplex PCR; TCRdb's copy keeps in-frame clones and lacks some. Of approximately 100,000 clones listed, 88% are singletons. As regards this clone: Its antigen is unknown.

During the collection period, no donor immune events like infections were recorded. The junction had 13 bases not matched to a gene; V was cut back by 9 bases and J by 7 bases. Germline V gives CDR1 LNHDA, CDR2 SQIVND (reference sequence). The CDR3 sequence is 14 residues long. The rearrangement uses TRBV19 and TRBJ2-3; TRBD2 aligns across 7 bases. What was sequenced was blood. The TCR was taken from a person aged 18 to 70 in good health. The CDR3 here is CASQKGRERNTQYF. CDR3 DNA: TGTGCCAGCCAAAAGGGGAGGGAAAGGAATACGCAGTATTTT.